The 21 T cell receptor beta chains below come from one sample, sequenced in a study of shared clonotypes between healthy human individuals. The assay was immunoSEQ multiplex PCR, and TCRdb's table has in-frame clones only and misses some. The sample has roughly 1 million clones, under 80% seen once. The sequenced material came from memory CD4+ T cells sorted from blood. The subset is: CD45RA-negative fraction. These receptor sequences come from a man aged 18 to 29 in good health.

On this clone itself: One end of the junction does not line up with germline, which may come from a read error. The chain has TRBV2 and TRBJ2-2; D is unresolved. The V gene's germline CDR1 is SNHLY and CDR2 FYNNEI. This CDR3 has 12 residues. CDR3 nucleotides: TGTGCCGGAAGGGCGAACACCGAGGAGCTGTTTTTT. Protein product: CAGRANTEELFF.

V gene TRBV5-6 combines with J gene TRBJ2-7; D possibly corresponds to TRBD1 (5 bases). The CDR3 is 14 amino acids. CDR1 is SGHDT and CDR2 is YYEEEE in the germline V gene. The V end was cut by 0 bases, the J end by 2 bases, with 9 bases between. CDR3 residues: CASSLGQLTYEQYF. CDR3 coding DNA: TGTGCCAGCAGCTTGGGACAGCTAACCTACGAGCAGTACTTC.

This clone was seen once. This chain's CDR3 is CASSLKAGGPYEQYF. CDR3 nucleotides: TGTGCCAGCAGCTTGAAAGCGGGGGGCCCGTACGAGCAGTACTTC. The V call is TRBV7-6, the J call TRBJ2-7, with 9 bases fitting TRBD2. Looked up from germline, CDR1 is SGHVS and CDR2 is FNYEAQ. J gave up 4 bases and V 3 bases, and 7 bases lay outside the gene matches. The CDR3 is 15 residues long.

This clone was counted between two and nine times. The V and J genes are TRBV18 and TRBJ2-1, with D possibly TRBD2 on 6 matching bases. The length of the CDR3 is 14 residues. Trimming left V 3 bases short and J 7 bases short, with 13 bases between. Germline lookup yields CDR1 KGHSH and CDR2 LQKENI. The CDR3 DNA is TGTGCCAGCTCACCGGAGGGGCCGCGGAATGAGCAGTTCTTC. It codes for CASSPEGPRNEQFF. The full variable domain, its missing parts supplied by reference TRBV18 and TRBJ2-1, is NAGVMQNPRHLVRRRGQEARLRCSPMKGHSHVYWYRQLPEEGLKFMVYLQKENIIDESGMPKERFSAEFPKEGPSILRIQQVVRGDSAAYFCASSPEGPRNEQFFGPGTRLTVL.

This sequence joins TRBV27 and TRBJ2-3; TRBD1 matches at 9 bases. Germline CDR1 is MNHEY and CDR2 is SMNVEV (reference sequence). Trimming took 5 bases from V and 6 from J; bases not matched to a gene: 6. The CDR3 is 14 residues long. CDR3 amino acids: CASSLDRGMDTQYF. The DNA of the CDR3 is TGTGCCAGCAGTCTAGACAGGGGGATGGATACGCAGTATTTT.

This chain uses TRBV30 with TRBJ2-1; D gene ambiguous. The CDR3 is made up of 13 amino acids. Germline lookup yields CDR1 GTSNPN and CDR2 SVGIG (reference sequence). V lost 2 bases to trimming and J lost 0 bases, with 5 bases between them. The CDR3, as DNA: TGTGCCTGGAGTCAAGACTCCTACAATGAGCAGTTCTTC. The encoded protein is CAWSQDSYNEQFF. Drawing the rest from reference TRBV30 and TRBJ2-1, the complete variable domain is SQTIHQWPATLVQPVGSPLSLECTVEGTSNPNLYWYRQAAGRGLQLLFYSVGIGQISSEVPQNLSASRPQDRQFILSSKKLLLSDSGFYLCAWSQDSYNEQFFGPGTRLTVL.

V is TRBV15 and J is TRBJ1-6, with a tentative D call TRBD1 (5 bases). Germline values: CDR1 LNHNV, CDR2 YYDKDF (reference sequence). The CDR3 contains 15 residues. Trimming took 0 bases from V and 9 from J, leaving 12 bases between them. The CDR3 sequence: CATSRDSGGSSPLHF. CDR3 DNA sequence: TGTGCCACCAGCAGAGATTCGGGGGGGAGTTCACCCCTCCACTTT.

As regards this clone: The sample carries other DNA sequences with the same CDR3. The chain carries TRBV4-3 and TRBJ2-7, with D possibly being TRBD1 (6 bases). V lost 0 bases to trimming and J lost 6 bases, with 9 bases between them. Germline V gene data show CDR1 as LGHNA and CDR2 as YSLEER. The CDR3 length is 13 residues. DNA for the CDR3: TGCGCCAGCAGCCAAGACAGGGGACGCGAGCAGTACTTC. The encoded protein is CASSQDRGREQYF.

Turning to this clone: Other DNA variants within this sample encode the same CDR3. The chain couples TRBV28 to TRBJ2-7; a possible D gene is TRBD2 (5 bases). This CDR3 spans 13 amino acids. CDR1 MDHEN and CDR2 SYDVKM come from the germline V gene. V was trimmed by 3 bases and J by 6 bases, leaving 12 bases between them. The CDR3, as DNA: TGTGCCAGCAGTTTGGTCGGGGTTGGCGAGCAGTACTTC. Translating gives CASSLVGVGEQYF. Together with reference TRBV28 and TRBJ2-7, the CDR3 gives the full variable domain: DVKVTQSSRYLVKRTGEKVFLECVQDMDHENMFWYRQDPGLGLRLIYFSYDVKMKEKGDIPEGYSVSREKKERFSLILESASTNQTSMYLCASSLVGVGEQYFGPGTRLTVT.

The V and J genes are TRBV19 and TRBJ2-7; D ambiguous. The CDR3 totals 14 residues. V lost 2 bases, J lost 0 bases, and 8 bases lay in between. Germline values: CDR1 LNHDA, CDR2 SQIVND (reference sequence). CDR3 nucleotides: TGTGCCAGTAGTATATTCGACAACTCCTACGAGCAGTACTTC. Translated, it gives CASSIFDNSYEQYF.

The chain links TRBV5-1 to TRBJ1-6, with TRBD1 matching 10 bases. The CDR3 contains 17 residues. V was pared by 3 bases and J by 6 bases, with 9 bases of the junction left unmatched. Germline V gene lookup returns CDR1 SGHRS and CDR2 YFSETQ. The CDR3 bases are TGCGCCAGCAGCTCCGAAGACGGACAGGGGGGTAATTCACCCCTCCACTTT. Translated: CASSSEDGQGGNSPLHF. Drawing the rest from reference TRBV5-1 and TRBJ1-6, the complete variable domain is KAGVTQTPRYLIKTRGQQVTLSCSPISGHRSVSWYQQTPGQGLQFLFEYFSETQRNKGNFPGRFSGRQFSNSRSEMNVSTLELGDSALYLCASSSEDGQGGNSPLHFGNGTRLTVT.

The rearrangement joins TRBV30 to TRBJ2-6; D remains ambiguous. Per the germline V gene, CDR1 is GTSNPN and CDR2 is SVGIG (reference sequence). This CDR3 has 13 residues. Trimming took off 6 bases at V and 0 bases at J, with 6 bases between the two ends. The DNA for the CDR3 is TGTGCCTGTGACACCTCTGGGGCCAACGTCCTGACTTTC. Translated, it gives CACDTSGANVLTF.

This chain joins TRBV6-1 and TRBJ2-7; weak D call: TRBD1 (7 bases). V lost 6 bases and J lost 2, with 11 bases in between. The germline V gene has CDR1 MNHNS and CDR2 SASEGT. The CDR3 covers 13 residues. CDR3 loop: CASRDREAYEQYF. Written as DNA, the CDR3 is TGTGCCAGCAGAGACAGGGAGGCCTACGAGCAGTACTTC.

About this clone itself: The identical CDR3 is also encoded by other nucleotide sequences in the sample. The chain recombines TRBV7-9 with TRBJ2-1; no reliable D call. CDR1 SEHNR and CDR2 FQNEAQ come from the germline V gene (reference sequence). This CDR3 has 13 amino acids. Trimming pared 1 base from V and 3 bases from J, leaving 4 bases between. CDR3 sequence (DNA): TGTGCCAGCAGCTTAGAGAGCTACAATGAGCAGTTCTTC. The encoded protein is CASSLESYNEQFF.

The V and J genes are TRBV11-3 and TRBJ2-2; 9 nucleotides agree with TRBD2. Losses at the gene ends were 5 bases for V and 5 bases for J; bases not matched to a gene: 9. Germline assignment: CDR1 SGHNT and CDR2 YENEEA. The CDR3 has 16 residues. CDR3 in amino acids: CASSASGTTGTGELFF. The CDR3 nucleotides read TGTGCCAGCAGCGCTAGCGGGACCACGGGGACCGGGGAGCTGTTTTTT. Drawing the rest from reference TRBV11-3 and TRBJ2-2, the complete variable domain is EAGVVQSPRYKIIEKKQPVAFWCNPISGHNTLYWYLQNLGQGPELLIRYENEEAVDDSQLPKDRFSAERLKGVDSTLKIQPAELGDSAVYLCASSASGTTGTGELFFGEGSRLTVL.

The DNA of the CDR3 is TGTGCCAGTAGTATCGCGGCTAGCGGGAGAAGGACCTACGAGCAGTACTTC. Encoded protein: CASSIAASGRRTYEQYF. V is TRBV19 and J is TRBJ2-7, with TRBD2 matching over 10 bases. Trimming took 3 bases from V and 2 from J; bases not matched to a gene: 10. CDR1 and CDR2 (germline): LNHDA, SQIVND (reference sequence). The CDR3 loop spans 17 amino acids.

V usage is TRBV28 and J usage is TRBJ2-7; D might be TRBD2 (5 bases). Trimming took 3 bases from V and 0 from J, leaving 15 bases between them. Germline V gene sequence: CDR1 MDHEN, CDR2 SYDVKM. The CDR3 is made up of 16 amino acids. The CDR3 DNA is TGTGCCAGCAGTTTCCCGGTGAGGGCTAGCTCCTACGAGCAGTACTTC. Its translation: CASSFPVRASSYEQYF.

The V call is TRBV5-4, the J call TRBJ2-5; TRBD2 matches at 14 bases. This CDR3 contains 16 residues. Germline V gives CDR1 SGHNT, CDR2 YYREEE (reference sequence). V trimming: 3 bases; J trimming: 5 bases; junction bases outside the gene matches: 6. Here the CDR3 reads CASSSGTSGGGETQYF. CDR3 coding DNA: TGTGCCAGCAGCTCCGGGACTAGCGGGGGAGGGGAGACCCAGTACTTC.

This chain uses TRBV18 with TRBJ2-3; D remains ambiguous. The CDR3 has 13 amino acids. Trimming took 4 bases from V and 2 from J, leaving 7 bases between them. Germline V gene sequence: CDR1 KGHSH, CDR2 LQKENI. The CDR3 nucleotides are TGTGCCAGCTCACAGAGCTACACAGATACGCAGTATTTT. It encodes CASSQSYTDTQYF.

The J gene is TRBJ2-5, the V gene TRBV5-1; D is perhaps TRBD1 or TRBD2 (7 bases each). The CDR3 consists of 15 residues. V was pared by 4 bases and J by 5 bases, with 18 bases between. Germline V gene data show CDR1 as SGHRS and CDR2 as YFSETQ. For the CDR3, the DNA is TGCGCCAGCAGCCCCGGACAGGCCGGGAGGGAGACCCAGTACTTC. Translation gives CASSPGQAGRETQYF.

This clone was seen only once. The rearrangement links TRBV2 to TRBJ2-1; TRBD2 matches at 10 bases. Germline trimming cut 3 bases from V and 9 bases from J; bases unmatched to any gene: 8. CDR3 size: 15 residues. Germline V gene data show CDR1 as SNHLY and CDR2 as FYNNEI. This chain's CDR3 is CASSETAGGRVEQFF. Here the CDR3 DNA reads TGTGCCAGCAGTGAGACAGCGGGGGGGCGGGTTGAGCAGTTCTTC.